Given below is one TCR beta chain in context. V gave up 0 bases and J gave up 0 bases; unmatched junction bases: 0. The germline V gene encodes CDR1 MRHNA and CDR2 SNTAGT. CDR3 length: 17 residues. In the authors' methods: Estimated nucleated cell counts came from reference gene primer amplification. Measured with immunoSEQ multiplex PCR; TCRdb has only the in-frame clones, and not every one. That table is the source of V, J and clone size, and D and trimming were worked out from the DNA. Here the sample spans tens of thousands of clones, more than 75% being singletons. This entry comes from a study of blood T cell repertoires in COVID-19.

This TCR was sampled from a human donor in a cohort sampled during active COVID-19. Sequencing used peripheral blood. This chain links TRBV6-4 with TRBJ2-6; 9 bases agree with TRBD2. CDR3 bases: TGTGCCAGCAGTGACTCGACTAGCGGCTCTGGGGCCAACGTCCTGACTTTC. Its protein is CASSDSTSGSGANVLTF.